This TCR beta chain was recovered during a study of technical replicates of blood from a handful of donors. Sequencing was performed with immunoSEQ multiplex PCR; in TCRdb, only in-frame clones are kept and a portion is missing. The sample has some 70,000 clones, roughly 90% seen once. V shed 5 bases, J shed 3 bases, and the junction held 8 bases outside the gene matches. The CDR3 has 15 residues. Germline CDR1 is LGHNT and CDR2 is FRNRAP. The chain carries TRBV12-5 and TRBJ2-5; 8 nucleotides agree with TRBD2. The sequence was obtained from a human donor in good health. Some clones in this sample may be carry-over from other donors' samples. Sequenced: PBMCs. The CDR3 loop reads CASGPGGAKEETQYF. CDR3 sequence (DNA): TGTGCTAGTGGTCCGGGGGGGGCAAAGGAAGAGACCCAGTACTTC.